Listed here are 10 T cell receptor beta chains from one sample, sequenced in a study of T cells after yellow fever vaccination (dated by TCRdb to about 2019). Receptor libraries were prepared by 5' RACE. Sequencing relied on an Illumina HiSeq 2500. The raw public data were reprocessed by TCRdb itself: fastp quality trimming at Q25, MiXCR clonotype calling, in-frame beta chains only. All rows with the same CDR3 protein become a single entry with the most common DNA and genes. The sample table records 25,000 to 40,000 distinct CDR3 sequences; approximately 6.6% of these occur just once. The top ten constitute 22% of the sample. Explained via the paper, the treatment or condition label denotes: live attenuated yellow fever vaccine strain. The source material was PBMCs, either bulk or a sorted T-cell subset (CD4+, CD8+, memory, or dextramer-sorted; not recorded which), sampled on the day of the first yellow fever vaccination. The receptors originated from a man aged 18 to 35 who received the YFV17D yellow fever vaccine.

This clonotype was picked up many times. This sequence joins TRBV5-1 and TRBJ2-7; tentatively, D is TRBD1 or TRBD2 (5 bases each). The CDR3 has 14 residues. Trimming took off 0 bases at V and 0 bases at J, with 7 bases between the two ends. Germline CDR1 reads SGHRS; CDR2 reads YFSETQ. CDR3 protein: CASSLGGSSYEQYF. The CDR3 DNA follows: TGCGCCAGCAGCTTGGGGGGGAGCTCCTACGAGCAGTACTTC.

The chain joins TRBV27 to TRBJ1-2, with D perhaps TRBD1 (6 bases). From germline, CDR1 is MNHEY and CDR2 SMNVEV (reference sequence). With 5 bases removed from V and 0 bases from J, the gap between germline ends came to 10 bases. The CDR3 consists of 14 residues. CDR3 in amino acids: CASSRGAANYGYTF. The DNA of the CDR3 is TGTGCCAGCAGTAGGGGGGCCGCTAACTATGGCTACACCTTC.

This clonotype was found a few times. The CDR3 here is CASSLIGRTNTGELFF. CDR3 nucleotides: TGTGCCAGCAGCTTAATAGGGCGGACGAACACCGGGGAGCTGTTTTTT. The chain is built from TRBV7-9 and TRBJ2-2; D is ambiguous. CDR3 size: 16 residues. Germline loops: CDR1 SEHNR, CDR2 FQNEAQ (reference sequence). The V end lost 2 bases, the J end lost 0 bases, and 10 bases lay between the germline ends.

This clonotype appeared many times. V is TRBV7-6 and J is TRBJ2-5; the D is unclear. The CDR3 length is 15 residues. Germline-derived CDR1 and CDR2 are SGHVS and FNYEAQ. Between the trimmed V and J ends, which lost 3 bases and 0 bases, there was a span of 11 bases. The CDR3 here is CASSLDAGYQETQYF. CDR3 in DNA: TGTGCCAGCAGCTTGGACGCCGGGTACCAAGAGACCCAGTACTTC.

This clonotype was seen ten or more times. The rearrangement joins TRBV20-1 to TRBJ2-5; 10 bases are a match to TRBD2. CDR1 is DFQATT, CDR2 SNEGSKA, per germline (reference sequence). The length of the CDR3 is 16 residues. Losses at the gene ends were 0 bases for V and 5 bases for J; bases not matched to a gene: 9. The CDR3 loop is CSARDFERGGRETQYF. Here the CDR3 DNA reads TGCAGTGCTAGAGATTTTGAGCGGGGGGGCCGGGAGACCCAGTACTTC.

This clonotype occurred a few times. V is TRBV24-1 and J is TRBJ2-3, with D possibly TRBD2 on 6 matching bases. Germline assignment: CDR1 KGHDR and CDR2 SFDVKD. This CDR3 is built from 12 residues. V was pared by 9 bases and J by 8 bases, with 14 bases between. The DNA for the CDR3 is TGTGCCACCTCTTCTGGAGGGAGTACGCAGTATTTT. This gives the protein CATSSGGSTQYF.

This clonotype showed up many times. The chain joins TRBV2 to TRBJ2-3; TRBD1 agrees at 8 bases. CDR1 and CDR2 from the germline V gene are SNHLY and FYNNEI. The CDR3 has 13 residues. With 10 bases clipped from V and 3 bases from J, the junction kept 6 bases outside the gene matches. CDR3 DNA sequence: TGTGCCAACTCCAGGGGGCGGACAGATACGCAGTATTTT. It codes for CANSRGRTDTQYF.

This clonotype was seen repeatedly, ten times or more. The CDR3 DNA reads TGCAGTGCTAGTAATACCCCCGGGCAGCCCCAGCATTTT. As protein: CSASNTPGQPQHF. The chain combines TRBV20-1 with TRBJ1-5; unclear D gene. V gave up 3 bases and J gave up 7 bases, with 13 bases separating them. Germline assignment: CDR1 DFQATT and CDR2 SNEGSKA (reference sequence). The CDR3 covers 13 residues.

This clonotype was detected many times. This sequence joins TRBV20-1 and TRBJ2-2; TRBD2 is a possible D gene (5 bases). V lost 3 bases to trimming and J lost 3 bases, with 14 bases between them. CDR3 length: 15 amino acids. The germline CDR1 and CDR2 sequences are DFQATT and SNEGSKA (reference sequence). The CDR3 sequence: CSASSPGGYTGELFF. DNA for the CDR3: TGCAGTGCTAGTTCCCCAGGAGGTTACACCGGGGAGCTGTTTTTT.

This chain links TRBV7-3 with TRBJ1-5; D not certain. The CDR3 runs to 16 residues. The germline CDR1 and CDR2 sequences are SGHTA and FQGTGA. The ends were cut back, 3 bases at V and 1 base at J, with 13 bases in the middle. CDR3 region: CASSLKGILSNQPQHF. Here the CDR3 DNA reads TGTGCCAGCAGCTTGAAGGGCATCTTGAGCAATCAGCCCCAGCATTTT.